Here is one T cell receptor (beta chain) with its context. The data stem from a study of blood T cell repertoires in COVID-19. In the study overall: The study drew acute and convalescent COVID-19 samples from the United States, Italy and Spain. T cells, B-cell-depleted T cells, or PBMCs supplied cDNA or gDNA.

Authors' analysis steps: Nucleated cell counts were estimated from reference gene primer amplification. Profiled with immunoSEQ multiplex PCR; TCRdb holds only in-frame clones, not every one. The V and J calls and clone size come from that table; D and trimming were worked out from the DNA. This repertoire shows some 100,000 clones, more than 60% found once; its top ten account for roughly 2.6%. The CDR3 length is 18 residues. J lost 7 bases, V lost 3 bases, and 19 bases had no gene match. The germline V gene encodes CDR1 SEHNR and CDR2 FQNEAQ (reference sequence). The chain joins TRBV7-9 to TRBJ1-2; TRBD1 matches 8 bases. This clonotype was sampled from a man between 50 and 59 years old with acute or convalescent COVID-19. Input material: peripheral blood. CDR3: CASSFALFTQGAKVGYTF. The CDR3 coding sequence is TGTGCCAGCAGCTTCGCACTGTTTACTCAGGGGGCGAAGGTTGGCTACACCTTC.